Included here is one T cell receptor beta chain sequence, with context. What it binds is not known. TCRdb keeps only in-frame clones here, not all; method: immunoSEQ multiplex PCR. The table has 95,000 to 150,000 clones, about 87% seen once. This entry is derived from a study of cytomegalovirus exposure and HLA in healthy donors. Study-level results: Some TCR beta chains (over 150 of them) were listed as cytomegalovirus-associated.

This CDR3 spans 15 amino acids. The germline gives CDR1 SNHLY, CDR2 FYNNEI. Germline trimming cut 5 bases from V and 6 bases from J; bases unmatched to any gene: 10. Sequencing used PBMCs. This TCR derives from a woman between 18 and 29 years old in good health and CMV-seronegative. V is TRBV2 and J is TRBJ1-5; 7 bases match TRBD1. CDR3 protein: CASSRDRSMTQPQHF. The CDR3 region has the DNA TGTGCCAGCAGTAGGGACAGAAGTATGACTCAGCCCCAGCATTTT. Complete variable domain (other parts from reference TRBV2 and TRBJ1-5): EPEVTQTPSHQVTQMGQEVILRCVPISNHLYFYWYRQILGQKVEFLVSFYNNEISEKSEIFDDQFSVERPDGSNFTLKIRSTKLEDSAMYFCASSRDRSMTQPQHFGDGTRLSIL.